This entry describes one TCR beta chain. Its antigen remains unidentified. The data were taken from a study of T cell responses to AZD1222 COVID-19 vaccine. Findings of the study overall: Spike-wide coverage was observed for vaccine-associated CD4 TCRs, with dominant responses at 160-218 and 743-854. AZD1222 recipients seropositive at baseline numbered only six or seven.

Germline lookup yields CDR1 MNHEY and CDR2 SMNVEV (reference sequence). Deletions cut 5 bases from V and 0 bases from J, with 14 bases between. The CDR3 is 15 residues long. The protocol was immunoSEQ multiplex PCR, while the TCRdb copy is restricted to in-frame clones and leaves out a portion. The data hold 95,000 to 150,000 clones, with approximately 84% observed a single time. The rearrangement joins TRBV27 to TRBJ2-7; perhaps TRBD1 as D (6 bases). The source of this sequence is an adult in good health. The input for sequencing was peripheral blood, taken on day 0 of AZD1222 vaccination. Written as DNA, the CDR3 is TGTGCCAGCAGTGACTCCGACAGGAGCTCCTACGAGCAGTACTTC. Translating gives CASSDSDRSSYEQYF.